The 8 T cell receptor beta chains presented below share a single source sample, sequenced in a study of shared clonotypes between healthy human individuals (dated by TCRdb to 2020 to 2021). Libraries were constructed by the immunoSEQ multiplex PCR assay. Entries here come from immuneACCESS through TCRdb and include only in-frame sequences with V and J called. Some clones fail to appear in such tables; in the studies checked, an unresolved V gene covers under half of the shortfall, and the cause of the remainder is unknown. Across this sample there are about 1.5 million clones, with approximately 97% seen only once. The ten biggest clones cover approximately 1.2% of the sample. Material for sequencing was naive CD4+ T cells sorted from blood. The sample's cell subset or site label is to be understood as: CD45RA+ positively selected. Receptors were obtained from a man aged 25 to 40 in good health.

V gene TRBV7-3 combines with J gene TRBJ2-1; the match to TRBD2 covers 10 bases. Trimming removed 5 bases from V and 8 bases from J; junction bases left unmatched: 12. Germline V gene sequence: CDR1 SGHTA, CDR2 FQGTGA. CDR3 length equals 16 residues. CDR3 nucleotide sequence: TGTGCCAGCAGCCCTCCCCAGCGGGAGGGGGGGTATGAGCAGTTCTTC. Translating it yields CASSPPQREGGYEQFF.

The CDR3 loop reads CASSPVVQKQYF. The CDR3 DNA sequence: TGTGCCAGCAGCCCGGTGGTGCAAAAGCAGTACTTC. J is TRBJ2-7 and V is TRBV11-2; D unclear. The V gene's germline CDR1 is SGHAT and CDR2 FQNNGV. CDR3 size: 12 residues. Trimming pared 5 bases from V and 8 bases from J, leaving 13 bases between.

The rearrangement joins TRBV10-3 to TRBJ2-2, with unresolved D. Germline V gene sequence: CDR1 ENHRY, CDR2 SYGVKD. V lost 0 bases to trimming and J lost 6 bases, with 8 bases between them. The CDR3 is 14 amino acids. The CDR3 protein is CAISESQRPGELFF. CDR3 sequence (DNA): TGTGCCATCAGTGAGTCGCAGAGGCCCGGGGAGCTGTTTTTT.

The chain joins TRBV6-6 to TRBJ2-3; 8 bases agree with TRBD2. Germline CDR1 is MNHNY and CDR2 is SVGAGI (reference sequence). With V trimmed by 6 bases and J by 3 bases, 8 bases remained unmatched. The CDR3 spans 15 residues. CDR3 sequence: CASSPREGPTDTQYF. DNA of the CDR3: TGTGCCAGCAGCCCCCGGGAGGGCCCTACAGATACGCAGTATTTT.

This sequence joins TRBV5-4 and TRBJ1-2, with TRBD1 as a possible D gene (5 bases). The V gene lost 3 bases and the J gene lost 1 base, with 10 bases spanning the gap. The CDR3 is 14 residues long. Germline values: CDR1 SGHNT, CDR2 YYREEE (reference sequence). The CDR3 DNA reads as TGTGCCAGCAGCTCACTACAGGTTAACTATGGCTACACCTTC. Amino acids: CASSSLQVNYGYTF.

The chain is built from TRBV28 and TRBJ2-1; TRBD2 is a possible D gene (7 bases). The CDR3 totals 16 residues. Germline loops: CDR1 MDHEN, CDR2 SYDVKM. Trimming took 5 bases from V and 7 from J, leaving 21 bases between them. The CDR3 is CASSPSGEGRRNEQFF. The CDR3 DNA sequence: TGTGCCAGCAGTCCCTCAGGGGAGGGCCGACGTAATGAGCAGTTCTTC.

The chain has TRBV15 and TRBJ1-2, with D possibly TRBD1 on 6 matching bases. This CDR3 contains 14 residues. The V end was cut by 1 base, the J end by 7 bases, with 13 bases between. From germline, CDR1 is LNHNV and CDR2 YYDKDF (reference sequence). The DNA of the CDR3 is TGTGCCACCAGCAGAGGGAGAGGGGGTGTTGGCTACACCTTC. Amino acids: CATSRGRGGVGYTF.

This sequence joins TRBV5-5 and TRBJ1-2; D unresolved. The germline gives CDR1 SGHKS, CDR2 YYEKEE (reference sequence). This CDR3 has 13 amino acids. The V end lost 4 bases, the J end lost 3 bases, and 10 bases lay between the germline ends. CDR3 protein: CASSHDGYYGYTF. For the CDR3, the DNA is TGTGCCAGCAGCCATGACGGTTACTATGGCTACACCTTC.